The present T cell receptor beta chain was sequenced within a study of T cells and Merkel cell carcinoma outcomes. Study results and caveats: Merkel cell carcinoma outcomes were reportedly predicted by repertoire and T-cell density.

Concerning this clone itself: No antigen is known for it.

Per the germline V gene, CDR1 is LNHDA and CDR2 is SQIVND (reference sequence). The V and J ends lost 2 bases and 1 base respectively, with 9 bases between them. This CDR3 region has 14 residues. Produced via immunoSEQ multiplex PCR; TCRdb's table is partial and in-frame only. This table holds fewer than 2,000 clones, 70% to 90% found once. The rearrangement uses TRBV19 and TRBJ2-7; D might be TRBD1 (6 bases). Input material: tumor tissue from Merkel cell carcinoma. The receptor's source is a human donor with Merkel cell carcinoma. The chain's CDR3 is CASSIQGPSYEQYF. The DNA of the CDR3 is TGTGCCAGTAGTATACAGGGGCCTTCCTACGAGCAGTACTTC. The whole variable domain, remainder taken from reference TRBV19 and TRBJ2-7, is DGGITQSPKYLFRKEGQNVTLSCEQNLNHDAMYWYRQDPGQGLRLIYYSQIVNDFQKGDIAEGYSVSREKKESFPLTVTSAQKNPTAFYLCASSIQGPSYEQYFGPGTRLTVT.